The rows below give T cell receptor beta chains drawn from one sample of a study of shared clonotypes between healthy human individuals. TCRdb keeps only in-frame clones here, not all; method: immunoSEQ multiplex PCR. The sample records about 2.2 million clones, 93% being singletons. The sequenced sample was naive CD8+ T cells from PBMCs. All receptors come from a man aged 18 to 29 in good health. Some clones in this sample may be carry-over from other donors' samples. The CDR3 runs from the conserved cysteine through the conserved F or W. A D gene is named only where the DNA matches it firmly. Clone size, where shown, is once, few, many, or a class for clones that have expanded.

v_call: TRBV15; j_call: TRBJ2-7; clone_size: .; d_call: .; cdr3_nt: TGTGCCACCAGCAGTGAGGAGGTTCTGTACGAGCAGTACTTC; cdr3_aa: CATSSEEVLYEQYF
v_call: TRBV18; j_call: TRBJ2-5; clone_size: .; d_call: TRBD2; cdr3_nt: TGTGCCAGCTCACCACCTAAACTAGCGGGAGTGCGGGAGACCCAGTACTTC; cdr3_aa: CASSPPKLAGVRETQYF
v_call: TRBV5-1; j_call: TRBJ2-1; clone_size: .; d_call: .; cdr3_nt: TGCGCCAGCAGCTTGGTGGGGCATGAGCAGTTCTTC; cdr3_aa: CASSLVGHEQFF
v_call: TRBV7-9; j_call: TRBJ2-1; clone_size: .; d_call: TRBD2; cdr3_nt: TGTGCCAGCCGGCCGGGCGGCGGGAGAATCGGTGAGCAGTTCTTC; cdr3_aa: CASRPGGGRIGEQFF
v_call: TRBV7-9; j_call: TRBJ2-5; clone_size: once; d_call: TRBD2; cdr3_nt: TGTGCCAGCAGCGCCGGAGCGGCTAGCGGGAGTCACGGTTTTGAGACCCAGTACTTC; cdr3_aa: CASSAGAASGSHGFETQYF
v_call: TRBV5-6; j_call: TRBJ2-5; clone_size: .; d_call: .; cdr3_nt: TGTGCCAGCAGCTTCTATCGGGGACGCTGGGAGACCCAGTACTTC; cdr3_aa: CASSFYRGRWETQYF
v_call: TRBV27; j_call: TRBJ2-7; clone_size: .; d_call: .; cdr3_nt: TGTGCCAGCAGTTTATCGCTAGCGAATCTAGGGGAGCAGTACTTC; cdr3_aa: CASSLSLANLGEQYF
v_call: TRBV19; j_call: TRBJ2-3; clone_size: .; d_call: TRBD2; cdr3_nt: TGTGCCAGTAGTCCGTCAGCGGGAGGGGGGGATACGCAGTATTTT; cdr3_aa: CASSPSAGGGDTQYF
v_call: TRBV28; j_call: TRBJ2-7; clone_size: .; d_call: .; cdr3_nt: TGCGCCGGCAAGTGGGGTGGAAGCTCCTACGAGCAGTACTTC; cdr3_aa: CAGKWGGSSYEQYF
v_call: TRBV15; j_call: TRBJ2-5; clone_size: .; d_call: .; cdr3_nt: TGTGCCACCAGGGAAGAAAGGGAGACCCAGTACTTC; cdr3_aa: CATREERETQYF
v_call: TRBV30; j_call: TRBJ2-1; clone_size: .; d_call: TRBD2; cdr3_nt: TGTGCCTGGAGTCCCCGCCTAGCGGGAGGGGATGAGCAGTTCTTC; cdr3_aa: CAWSPRLAGGDEQFF
v_call: TRBV29-1; j_call: TRBJ1-2; clone_size: .; d_call: .; cdr3_nt: TGCAGCGTTGGTGTGAACTATGGCTACACCTTC; cdr3_aa: CSVGVNYGYTF
v_call: TRBV10-3; j_call: TRBJ1-2; clone_size: few; d_call: .; cdr3_nt: TGTGCCATCAGTGAGTCGGCGAGTTCAGGGACGGATGGCTACACCTTC; cdr3_aa: CAISESASSGTDGYTF
v_call: TRBV4-2; j_call: TRBJ2-3; clone_size: .; d_call: TRBD2; cdr3_nt: TGTGCCAGCAGCCGACTAGCGGTTGCCGCAGATACGCAGTATTTT; cdr3_aa: CASSRLAVAADTQYF
v_call: TRBV5-3; j_call: TRBJ1-1; clone_size: .; d_call: .; cdr3_nt: TGTGCCAGAAGCCGACCGAAGAGGGGCACTGAAGCTTTCTTT; cdr3_aa: CARSRPKRGTEAFF
v_call: TRBV11-2; j_call: TRBJ2-1; clone_size: .; d_call: TRBD2; cdr3_nt: TGTGCCAGCAGCTTTACCCCACTAGCGGGAGGACACAATGAGCAGTTCTTC; cdr3_aa: CASSFTPLAGGHNEQFF
v_call: TRBV7-9; j_call: TRBJ2-1; clone_size: .; d_call: .; cdr3_nt: TGTGCCAGCAGCTTAGTCCCACAGGGCACCGACAATGAGCAGTTCTTC; cdr3_aa: CASSLVPQGTDNEQFF
v_call: TRBV19; j_call: TRBJ1-5; clone_size: .; d_call: TRBD1; cdr3_nt: TGTGCCAGTAGTCACCCATCCCCTGGGACAGGGAATCAGCCCCAGCATTTT; cdr3_aa: CASSHPSPGTGNQPQHF
v_call: TRBV9; j_call: TRBJ2-7; clone_size: .; d_call: .; cdr3_nt: TGTGCCAGCAGCCCAGGGGCACAGTTCGAGCAGTACTTC; cdr3_aa: CASSPGAQFEQYF
v_call: TRBV7-9; j_call: TRBJ2-1; clone_size: .; d_call: TRBD1; cdr3_nt: TGTGCCAGCAGCCTAGGACAGGGCGTCTACAATGAGCAGTTCTTC; cdr3_aa: CASSLGQGVYNEQFF
v_call: TRBV5-4; j_call: TRBJ1-1; clone_size: .; d_call: .; cdr3_nt: TGTGCCAGCAGCTTGCCAGGGGAAAACACTGAAGCTTTCTTT; cdr3_aa: CASSLPGENTEAFF
v_call: TRBV27; j_call: TRBJ1-5; clone_size: .; d_call: .; cdr3_nt: TGTGCCAGCAGTGGCATAGGTGGAAGCAATCAGCCCCAGCATTTT; cdr3_aa: CASSGIGGSNQPQHF
v_call: TRBV2; j_call: TRBJ2-7; clone_size: .; d_call: .; cdr3_nt: TGTGCCAGCAGTGTGTCAGCCTCCTACGAGCAGTACTTC; cdr3_aa: CASSVSASYEQYF
v_call: TRBV27; j_call: TRBJ2-3; clone_size: .; d_call: TRBD2; cdr3_nt: TGTGCCACCCACCAGACTAGCGGGGTTAGCACAGATACGCAGTATTTT; cdr3_aa: CATHQTSGVSTDTQYF
v_call: TRBV28; j_call: TRBJ1-1; clone_size: .; d_call: .; cdr3_nt: TGTGCCAGCAGTTTATGGGGGGGCTCGGTCCGCCTCTCAGCTGAAGCTTTCTTT; cdr3_aa: CASSLWGGSVRLSAEAFF
v_call: TRBV7-9; j_call: TRBJ1-5; clone_size: .; d_call: TRBD1; cdr3_nt: TGTGCCAGCAGCACTGACAGGGGTCAGCCCCAGCATTTT; cdr3_aa: CASSTDRGQPQHF
v_call: TRBV6-1; j_call: TRBJ2-1; clone_size: .; d_call: .; cdr3_nt: TGTGCCAGCAGTGAAGAGGTGAGCTCCTACAATGAGCAGTTCTTC; cdr3_aa: CASSEEVSSYNEQFF
v_call: TRBV29-1; j_call: TRBJ2-7; clone_size: .; d_call: .; cdr3_nt: TGCAGCGGTATACTGCCATCCTCCTACGAGCAGTACTTC; cdr3_aa: CSGILPSSYEQYF
v_call: TRBV30; j_call: TRBJ2-3; clone_size: .; d_call: TRBD2; cdr3_nt: TGTGCCTGGAGTGGGTTAGCGGGAGCAGATACGCAGTATTTT; cdr3_aa: CAWSGLAGADTQYF
v_call: TRBV6-5; j_call: TRBJ1-2; clone_size: .; d_call: .; cdr3_nt: TGTGCCAGCGGTGGCGGGTGGTATGGCTACACCTTC; cdr3_aa: CASGGGWYGYTF
v_call: TRBV7-2; j_call: TRBJ1-2; clone_size: .; d_call: TRBD1; cdr3_nt: TGTGCCAGCAGCATGCCCGGGACAGGGGTTAACTATGGCTACACCTTC; cdr3_aa: CASSMPGTGVNYGYTF
v_call: TRBV28; j_call: TRBJ2-7; clone_size: .; d_call: TRBD1; cdr3_nt: TGTGCCAGCAGCGCCCGGACAGGGTTGGGCTACGAGCAGTACTTC; cdr3_aa: CASSARTGLGYEQYF
v_call: TRBV4-3; j_call: TRBJ2-2; clone_size: .; d_call: .; cdr3_nt: TGCGCCAGCAGCCAGTACGGGCAAAACACCGGGGAGCTGTTTTTT; cdr3_aa: CASSQYGQNTGELFF
v_call: TRBV30; j_call: TRBJ1-2; clone_size: .; d_call: .; cdr3_nt: TGTGCCTGTCCTAACCTCCGGGACCCTCTCTATGGCTACACCTTC; cdr3_aa: CACPNLRDPLYGYTF
v_call: TRBV7-9; j_call: TRBJ1-1; clone_size: .; d_call: .; cdr3_nt: TGTGCCAGCAGCTTACTTGGGGAAGCTTTCTTT; cdr3_aa: CASSLLGEAFF
v_call: TRBV27; j_call: TRBJ2-2; clone_size: .; d_call: TRBD2; cdr3_nt: TGTGCCAGCAGTTTTTCCGGGGGGGTGTTCACCGGGGAGCTGTTTTTT; cdr3_aa: CASSFSGGVFTGELFF
v_call: TRBV4-1; j_call: TRBJ2-3; clone_size: .; d_call: .; cdr3_nt: TGCGCCAGCAGCCCTCTTGACAGCACCAACACAGATACGCAGTATTTT; cdr3_aa: CASSPLDSTNTDTQYF
v_call: TRBV27; j_call: TRBJ2-7; clone_size: .; d_call: TRBD2; cdr3_nt: TGTGCCAGCAGTTTTAGGGGGACTAGCTTCTACGAGCAGTACTTC; cdr3_aa: CASSFRGTSFYEQYF
v_call: TRBV4-3; j_call: TRBJ1-1; clone_size: .; d_call: .; cdr3_nt: TGCGCCAGCAGCCAAGATGCCGAAGCTTTCTTT; cdr3_aa: CASSQDAEAFF
v_call: TRBV27; j_call: TRBJ2-7; clone_size: .; d_call: .; cdr3_nt: TGTGCCAGCAGTTGGGCAGGAAGCTCCTACGAGCAGTACTTC; cdr3_aa: CASSWAGSSYEQYF
v_call: TRBV14; j_call: TRBJ2-1; clone_size: once; d_call: .; cdr3_nt: TGTGCCAGCAGCCCTCGACTAGGGTCTTACAATGAGCAGTTCTTC; cdr3_aa: CASSPRLGSYNEQFF
v_call: TRBV19; j_call: TRBJ2-1; clone_size: .; d_call: .; cdr3_nt: TGTGCCAGTAGTATAGATCTCGAAGATGAGCAGTTCTTC; cdr3_aa: CASSIDLEDEQFF
v_call: TRBV28; j_call: TRBJ2-1; clone_size: .; d_call: .; cdr3_nt: TGTGCCAGCAGTCGATTACTCGTAAGGGGAACAATTGAGCAGTTCTTC; cdr3_aa: CASSRLLVRGTIEQFF
v_call: TRBV19; j_call: TRBJ2-7; clone_size: .; d_call: .; cdr3_nt: TGTGCCAGTAGTCCCAGGGATGGGCTCTACGAGCAGTACTTC; cdr3_aa: CASSPRDGLYEQYF
v_call: TRBV27; j_call: TRBJ1-1; clone_size: .; d_call: .; cdr3_nt: TGTGCCAGCAGTGATTACAAAGGGGCGGACACTGAAGCTTTCTTT; cdr3_aa: CASSDYKGADTEAFF